This T cell receptor (beta chain) was identified during a study of CD8 T cells in ankylosing spondylitis. Study-wide results and limits: Clones that were linked to disease were CD8+ and were relatively rare in peripheral blood. In ankylosing spondylitis blood, a motif of seven to nine highly homologous TCR beta variants appeared characteristic.

The CDR3 totals 14 residues. Germline V gene lookup returns CDR1 ENHRY and CDR2 SYGVKD. J lost 4 bases, V lost 8 bases, and 8 bases had no gene match. Quantitative barcoded 5'-RACE was used to prepare TCR beta libraries. TCRdb reprocessed the 5' RACE reads with MiXCR, giving one entry per CDR3 protein. The top ten clones hold roughly 15% of a sample with about 330,000 distinct CDR3 sequences, around 7.6% of them seen once. As regards this clonotype: Antigen unknown.

This TCR came from a male donor with ankylosing spondylitis. Sequenced material: blood, either unsorted or a sorted T cell fraction (not recorded which). The V gene is TRBV10-3, the J gene TRBJ2-3, with 8 bases lining up with TRBD2. The CDR3 loop reads CAIGSGIEADTQYF. The CDR3 DNA reads as TGTGCCATCGGTAGCGGGATTGAGGCAGATACGCAGTATTTT.